This T cell receptor beta chain was sequenced for a study of beta chain features in type 1 diabetes. This CDR3 comprises 14 residues. Germline assignment: CDR1 SGHNT and CDR2 YYREEE (reference sequence). The V and J ends lost 0 bases and 9 bases respectively, with 16 bases between them. This clone has a handful of counts. TCRB transcripts that were expressed got sequenced, as all of the isolated RNA had been reverse transcribed. This table comes from immunoSEQ multiplex PCR, and its TCRdb copy is limited to in-frame clones, with some not included. Of 350,000 to 450,000 clones listed, more than 12% are singletons.

The chain combines TRBV5-4 with TRBJ2-7; a possible D gene is TRBD1 (6 bases). The source is a woman younger than 35 in good health. Sequencing was carried out using naive CD4+ T cells from blood. The CDR3 nucleotides read TGTGCCAGCAGCTTGGCCCGCGCAGGGGATGCGCAGTACTTC. Translated: CASSLARAGDAQYF.